Listed below are T cell receptor beta chains from one sample, sequenced in a study of blood T cells in healthy people across ages. TCRdb re-derived calls from the 5' RACE reads in MiXCR, one entry per CDR3 protein. The sample records some 940,000 distinct CDR3 sequences, roughly 28% being singletons. This same sample was also part of a study on T cells of mothers and their children.

Sequencing was performed on blood. These receptors all come from a woman aged 40 to 50 in good health. Both conserved end residues are part of each CDR3. D genes are given only for firm matches. Size is stated for part of the rows, as once, few or many counts, or as a class when the clone is expanded.

v_call	d_call	j_call	clone_size	cdr3_nt	cdr3_aa
TRBV27	NA	TRBJ2-7	many	TGTGCCAGCAGTTACAAGCTCTCCTACGAGCAGTACTTC	CASSYKLSYEQYF
TRBV15	TRBD1	TRBJ2-7	many	TGTGCCACCAGCAGTCCTCGGGACAGGTTGTCCTACGAGCAGTACTTC	CATSSPRDRLSYEQYF
TRBV5-1	TRBD1	TRBJ2-5	few	TGCGCCAGCAGCTTGTCCCTCCCGGACAGGGGAGAGACCCAGTACTTC	CASSLSLPDRGETQYF
TRBV20-1	NA	TRBJ1-1	NA	TGCAGTGCTACTCCAGGGGAACGGGTGAACACTGAAGCTTTCTTT	CSATPGERVNTEAFF
TRBV27	NA	TRBJ1-5	few	TGTGCCAGCAGGCCAGGGGCCTTCAATCAGCCCCAGCATTTT	CASRPGAFNQPQHF
TRBV2	NA	TRBJ2-1	NA	TGTGCCAGCAAACTTTCGGCAGGCAGTTTTGATGAGCAGTTCTTC	CASKLSAGSFDEQFF
TRBV5-1	NA	TRBJ2-1	NA	TGCGCCAGCAGCTCCGACAGAAAGCTACAATTTGTGCAGTTCTTC	CASSSDRKLQFVQFF
TRBV7-3	TRBD1	TRBJ2-5	NA	TGTGCCAGCAGCTTATTGTCGGGACAGCAAGAGACCCAGTACTTC	CASSLLSGQQETQYF
TRBV5-1	TRBD1	TRBJ2-7	many	TGCGCCAGCAGCTTGGGGGGACAGCCTTCCTACGAGCAGTACTTC	CASSLGGQPSYEQYF
TRBV2	TRBD2	TRBJ2-7	many	TGTGCCAGCAGTGAGCAGCGGGGGAGCTACGAGCAGTACTTC	CASSEQRGSYEQYF
TRBV20-1	TRBD2	TRBJ2-1	many	TGCAGTGCTCGACCGGGACTAGATAAATACAATGAGCAGTTCTTC	CSARPGLDKYNEQFF
TRBV28	TRBD1	TRBJ1-6	few	TGTGCCAGCAGTTTTGAGGGGGCGTTAAATTCACCCCTCCACTTT	CASSFEGALNSPLHF
TRBV7-2	NA	TRBJ1-2	many	TGTGCCAGCAGCTCCCGACGGGGGAGGAGCTATGGCTACACCTTC	CASSSRRGRSYGYTF
TRBV20-1	TRBD1	TRBJ2-7	few	TGCAGTGCCACCCACGGGAACAGGGGGCGCGGCGAGCAGTACTTC	CSATHGNRGRGEQYF
TRBV6-5	NA	TRBJ1-1	NA	TGTGCCAGCAGGATGGGATGGAGAACTGAAGCTTTCTTT	CASRMGWRTEAFF
TRBV12-3/TRBV12-4	NA	TRBJ1-3	few	TGTGCCAGCAGCCAATGGGGATCTGGAAACACCATATATTTT	CASSQWGSGNTIYF
TRBV28	TRBD1	TRBJ2-7	many	TGTGCCAGCAGTTTCGGACAGGGGGCGAGCGAGCAGTACTTC	CASSFGQGASEQYF
TRBV5-1	TRBD2	TRBJ2-3	NA	TGCGCCAGCAGCTTGTTGTCTAGCGGAAAAGCTAGCACAGATACGCAGTATTTT	CASSLLSSGKASTDTQYF
TRBV20-1	TRBD1	TRBJ1-2	NA	TGCAGTGCTATACCGGGACAGGGCGTTGGCTACACCTTC	CSAIPGQGVGYTF
TRBV20-1	NA	TRBJ2-3	NA	TGCAGTGCTAGAGATGGGGATTGGGGGGATACGCAGTATTTT	CSARDGDWGDTQYF
TRBV18	NA	TRBJ2-3	few	TGTGCCAGCTCACCTAGTCAACGCACAGATACGCAGTATTTT	CASSPSQRTDTQYF